This TCR beta chain stems from a study of cytomegalovirus exposure and HLA in healthy donors. General observations from the study: There were a few CMV-associated chains whose specificity for CMV antigens was confirmed in vitro. For presence/absence analyses, sequencing depth was assumed to be roughly uniform across donors. A later analysis reportedly identified an Asian-associated ancestry cluster as carrying fewer N-insertions than the 666-donor mean.

As regards this clone: The antigen remains unidentified.

Germline V gene lookup returns CDR1 MNHNY and CDR2 SVGAGI (reference sequence). The CDR3 runs 12 residues. V dropped 8 bases and J dropped 4 bases, with 9 bases sitting between them. This PCR relied on a set of 60 Vbeta primers and 13 Jbeta primers. Assay: immunoSEQ multiplex PCR; the TCRdb copy retains only in-frame clones and omits some. The top ten hold 0.55% to 0.75% of the sample, which has around 120,000 clones, 81% seen once. The receptor was isolated from a man between 18 and 35 years old in good health and CMV-seronegative. The V call is TRBV6-6, the J call TRBJ1-5; D not certain. The specimen sequenced was PBMCs. The CDR3 bases are TGTGCCAGCGCCACTTTTAATCAGCCCCAGCATTTT. Protein product: CASATFNQPQHF.